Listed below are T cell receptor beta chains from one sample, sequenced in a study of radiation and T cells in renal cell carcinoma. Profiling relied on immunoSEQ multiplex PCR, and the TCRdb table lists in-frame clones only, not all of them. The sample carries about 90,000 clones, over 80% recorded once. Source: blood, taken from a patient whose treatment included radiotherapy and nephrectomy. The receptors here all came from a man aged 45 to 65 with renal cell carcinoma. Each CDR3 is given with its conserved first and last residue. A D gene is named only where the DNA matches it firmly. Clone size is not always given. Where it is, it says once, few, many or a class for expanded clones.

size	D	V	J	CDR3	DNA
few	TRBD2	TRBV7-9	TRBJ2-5	CASSPQGLASETQYF	TGTGCCAGCAGCCCGCAGGGACTAGCGTCCGAGACCCAGTACTTC
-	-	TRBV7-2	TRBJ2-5	CASSFQGGIQETQYF	TGTGCCAGCAGCTTTCAGGGGGGGATACAAGAGACCCAGTACTTC
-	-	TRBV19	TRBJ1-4	CASSTADATNEKLFF	TGTGCCAGTAGTACCGCAGACGCAACTAATGAAAAACTGTTTTTT
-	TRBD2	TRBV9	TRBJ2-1	CASSVDGGLVRNEQFF	TGTGCCAGCAGCGTAGATGGGGGACTAGTGCGCAATGAGCAGTTCTTC
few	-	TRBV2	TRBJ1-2	CASISAGDGYTF	TGTGCCAGCATCTCAGCAGGGGACGGCTACACCTTC
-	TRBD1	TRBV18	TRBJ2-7	CASSPRGTGGGVYEQYF	TGTGCCAGCTCACCACGGGGGACAGGGGGTGGAGTTTACGAGCAGTACTTC
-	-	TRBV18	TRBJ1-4	CASSPGVSYNEKLFF	TGTGCCAGCTCACCGGGGGTGTCCTATAATGAAAAACTGTTTTTT
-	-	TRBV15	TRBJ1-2	CATSNPAGGGTEGGYTF	TGTGCCACCAGTAACCCGGCTGGAGGTGGCACGGAGGGGGGCTACACCTTC
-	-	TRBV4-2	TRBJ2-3	CASSQESGGLDTQYF	TGTGCCAGCAGCCAAGAATCCGGGGGGCTCGATACGCAGTATTTT
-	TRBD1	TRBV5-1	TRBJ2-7	CASSFRRGQDYEQYF	TGCGCCAGCAGCTTCCGCCGGGGACAGGACTACGAGCAGTACTTC
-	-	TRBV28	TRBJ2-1	CASIQGRSSYNEQFF	TGTGCCAGCATCCAAGGACGAAGCTCCTACAATGAGCAGTTCTTC
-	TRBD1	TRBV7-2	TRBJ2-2	CASSLEFGDRVETGELFF	TGTGCCAGCAGCTTAGAATTTGGAGACAGGGTCGAGACCGGGGAGCTGTTTTTT
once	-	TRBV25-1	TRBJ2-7	CASSGTVTYEQYF	TGTGCCAGCAGCGGGACTGTAACCTACGAGCAGTACTTC
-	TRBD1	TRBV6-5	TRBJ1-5	CASRTLQGNQPQHF	TGTGCCAGCAGAACACTACAGGGGAATCAGCCCCAGCATTTT
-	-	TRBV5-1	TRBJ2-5	CASSLSSSQETQYF	TGCGCCAGCAGCTTGAGCAGTTCTCAAGAGACCCAGTACTTC
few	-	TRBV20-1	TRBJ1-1	CSARDRVEAFF	TGCAGTGCTAGAGATAGAGTTGAAGCTTTCTTT
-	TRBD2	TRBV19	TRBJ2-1	CASSVLLAGGALFF	TGTGCCAGTAGTGTCCTACTAGCGGGAGGAGCGTTGTTCTTC
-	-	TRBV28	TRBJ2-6	CASTTPGIRSGANVLTF	TGTGCCAGCACCACTCCGGGTATTCGCTCTGGGGCCAACGTCCTGACTTTC
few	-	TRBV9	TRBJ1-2	CASSVERGGGYTF	TGTGCCAGCAGCGTAGAGCGGGGGGGCGGCTACACCTTC
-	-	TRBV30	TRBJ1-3	CACPRASSGNTIYF	TGTGCCTGCCCCCGGGCCTCCTCTGGAAACACCATATATTTT
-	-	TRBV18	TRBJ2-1	CASSPPSGLPFNEQFF	TGTGCCAGCTCACCACCGAGCGGACTACCGTTCAATGAGCAGTTCTTC
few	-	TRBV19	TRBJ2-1	CASSIEQGYPYNEQFF	TGTGCCAGTAGTATAGAACAGGGATATCCTTACAATGAGCAGTTCTTC
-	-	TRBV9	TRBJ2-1	CASSVKTGTYSYNEQFF	TGTGCCAGCAGCGTGAAAACCGGGACCTACTCCTACAATGAGCAGTTCTTC
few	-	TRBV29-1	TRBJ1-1	CSARRNLGTEAFF	TGCAGCGCCCGTCGAAATCTTGGGACTGAAGCTTTCTTT
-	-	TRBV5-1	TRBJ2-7	CASSSDPPGAYEQYF	TGCGCCAGCAGCTCGGACCCTCCAGGGGCCTACGAGCAGTACTTC
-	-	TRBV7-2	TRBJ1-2	CASSPGGPSHGYTF	TGTGCCAGCAGCCCGGGGGGGCCCAGCCATGGCTACACCTTC
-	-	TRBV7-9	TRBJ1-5	CASSFVSGDQPQHF	TGTGCCAGCAGCTTCGTATCGGGCGATCAGCCCCAGCATTTT
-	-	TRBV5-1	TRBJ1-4	CASSPATTTNEKLFF	TGCGCCAGCAGCCCCGCAACCACAACTAATGAAAAACTGTTTTTT
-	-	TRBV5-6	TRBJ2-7	CASSLVQSPWDEQYF	TGTGCCAGCAGCTTGGTTCAATCCCCCTGGGACGAGCAGTACTTC
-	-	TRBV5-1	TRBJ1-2	CASSLSRGQPNYGYTF	TGCGCCAGCAGCTTGTCACGGGGCCAACCCAACTATGGCTACACCTTC
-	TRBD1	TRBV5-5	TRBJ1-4	CASSVGQPTEKLFF	TGTGCCAGCAGCGTGGGACAGCCAACTGAAAAACTGTTTTTT
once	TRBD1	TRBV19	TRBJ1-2	CASNGYRGLNPNYGYTF	TGTGCCAGTAACGGCTACAGGGGGCTCAACCCAAACTATGGCTACACCTTC
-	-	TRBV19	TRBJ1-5	CASSIRVDQPQHF	TGTGCCAGTAGTATTAGGGTAGATCAGCCCCAGCATTTT
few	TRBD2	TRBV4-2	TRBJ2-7	CASSQNPAGGAYEQYF	TGTGCCAGCAGCCAAAATCCGGCGGGGGGGGCGTACGAGCAGTACTTC
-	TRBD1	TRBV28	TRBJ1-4	CASSKRTGWGEKLFF	TGTGCCAGCAGTAAAAGGACAGGGTGGGGGGAAAAACTGTTTTTT
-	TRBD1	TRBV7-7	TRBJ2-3	CASSPQGEDTQYF	TGTGCTAGCAGCCCGCAGGGGGAAGATACGCAGTATTTT
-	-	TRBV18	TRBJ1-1	CASSPWGRTEAFF	TGTGCCAGCTCCCCTTGGGGGAGGACTGAAGCTTTCTTT
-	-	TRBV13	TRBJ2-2	CASSSVAGELFF	TGTGCCAGCAGCTCTGTAGCCGGGGAGCTGTTTTTT
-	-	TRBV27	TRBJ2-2	CATGVGELFF	TGTGCCACCGGCGTGGGGGAGCTGTTTTTT